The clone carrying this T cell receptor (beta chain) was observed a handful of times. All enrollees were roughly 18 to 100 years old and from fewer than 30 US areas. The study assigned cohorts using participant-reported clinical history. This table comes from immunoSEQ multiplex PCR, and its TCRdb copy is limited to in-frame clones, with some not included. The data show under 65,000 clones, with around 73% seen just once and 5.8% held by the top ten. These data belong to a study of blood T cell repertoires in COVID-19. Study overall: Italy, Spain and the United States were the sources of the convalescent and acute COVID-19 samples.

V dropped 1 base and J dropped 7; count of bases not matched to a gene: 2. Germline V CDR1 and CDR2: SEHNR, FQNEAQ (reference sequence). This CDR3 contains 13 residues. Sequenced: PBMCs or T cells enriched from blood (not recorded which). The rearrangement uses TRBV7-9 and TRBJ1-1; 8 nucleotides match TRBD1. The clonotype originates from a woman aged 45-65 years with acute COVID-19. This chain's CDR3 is CASSLGGQGEAFF. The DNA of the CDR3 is TGTGCCAGCAGCTTAGGTGGACAGGGTGAAGCTTTCTTT.